The subject of this entry is one T cell receptor (beta chain). This sample was taken from a study of control samples from healthy donors and cancer patients. Repertoires were generated with immunoSEQ multiplex PCR, while TCRdb's copy carries only in-frame clones and drops some. The table has some 250,000 clones, approximately 80% seen once. The clonotype was recovered from a woman aged 55-75 years with lung cancer. What was sequenced was PBMCs.

For the CDR3, the DNA is TGCGCCAGCAGCCAAGATGGAGGGTATGGTCAGCCCCAGCATTTT. Translation: CASSQDGGYGQPQHF. The rearrangement links TRBV4-1 to TRBJ1-5; D unresolved. The V gene lost 0 bases and the J gene lost 6 bases, with 12 bases spanning the gap. The CDR3 is 15 amino acids. Per germline, CDR1 MGHRA and CDR2 YSYEKL.